This TCR beta chain was captured in a study of blood T cell repertoires in COVID-19. Study details: The United States, Italy and Spain were the sources of the acute and convalescent COVID-19 samples. Nucleic acid was either cDNA or gDNA, and it came from T cells, B-cell-depleted T cells, or PBMCs.

The table came from immunoSEQ multiplex PCR; TCRdb's copy has only in-frame clones and leaves some out. The sample records about 300,000 clones, about 87% being singletons. This clone was counted once. Sequenced input: peripheral blood. The clonotype comes from a man between 65 and 80 years old with acute or convalescent COVID-19.

This chain's CDR3 is CASTPLTSAAGELFF. CDR3 DNA: TGTGCCAGCACCCCCCTGACTAGCGCGGCCGGGGAGCTGTTTTTT. The chain links TRBV7-2 to TRBJ2-2; 8 bases line up with TRBD2. Trimming at V came to 7 bases and at J to 6 bases, leaving 10 bases not matched to a gene. This CDR3 is built from 15 residues. Germline V gene lookup returns CDR1 SGHTA and CDR2 FQGNSA.